This TCR beta chain was obtained from a study of blood T cells in healthy people across ages. Overall study results and limits: Greater diversity and more naive CD4+ cells were seen in long-lived donors than in aged donors.

As for this clonotype: The antigen is not known.

The second PCR ran roughly 6 to 12 cycles with a sample-barcoded 5' primer and J-beta primers. Every sample gave at least 2.5 million paired-end reads containing CDR3. TCRdb processed the 5' RACE reads anew with MiXCR; each CDR3 protein has one entry. The sample has some 800,000 distinct CDR3 sequences; roughly 25% are singletons. These data were also filed under a second study, of T cells of mothers and their children. This second study notes: Overlap measured in related mother-child pairs was slightly, non-significantly higher than in unrelated pairs.

The source is a boy aged 5-17 years in good health. Input material: blood.

The CDR3 bases are TGCAGTGCTAGAGATAGGTCGGACTGGAATGTCCTAGCCAAAAACATTCAGTACTTC. Protein sequence: CSARDRSDWNVLAKNIQYF. This chain uses TRBV20-1 with TRBJ2-4; possibly TRBD2 for D (5 bases). Trimming stripped 0 bases from V and 0 bases from J, with 21 bases between. The CDR3 has 19 amino acids. The germline V gene encodes CDR1 DFQATT and CDR2 SNEGSKA (reference sequence).